This T cell receptor beta chain is from a study of blood T cell repertoires in COVID-19. CDR1 is KGHSH and CDR2 is LQKENI in the germline V gene. The CDR3 consists of 15 residues. The J segment lost 0 bases and the V segment lost 4 bases, leaving 5 bases of the junction unmatched. Those enrolled, adults aged about 18 to 89 years, came from 24 US areas. Per the original data handling: Counts of nucleated cells, estimated from reference gene primer amplification, were obtained. Some clones are missing from TCRdb's copy, which holds only in-frame ones; the method was immunoSEQ multiplex PCR. From that table come the V and J calls and clone size; the DNA was used to work out D and trimming. The sample shows a few hundred thousand clones, approximately 90% of them seen only once.

Sequenced material: PBMCs or T cells enriched from blood (not recorded which). The V and J genes are TRBV18 and TRBJ2-7; TRBD1 matches at 8 bases. The TCR originated in a man aged 25 to 40 who had recovered from COVID-19. In nucleotides, the CDR3 is TGTGCCAGCTCACACCGGACAGGGAGCTCCTACGAGCAGTACTTC. The encoded protein is CASSHRTGSSYEQYF.